The 22 T cell receptor beta chains reported below all come from one sample, sequenced in a study of blood T cell repertoires in COVID-19. TCRdb keeps only in-frame clones here, not all; method: immunoSEQ multiplex PCR. The top ten hold roughly 12% of the sample, which has 250,000 to 300,000 clones, less than 90% seen once. Input material: peripheral blood. These TCRs come from a woman in her 30s with COVID-19, enrolled during active disease.

This rearrangement joins TRBV18 to TRBJ2-5; 10 bases are shared with TRBD2. The CDR3 is 17 residues long. J was trimmed by 5 bases and V by 0 bases; bases with no gene match: 9. The germline CDR1 and CDR2 sequences are KGHSH and LQKENI. CDR3 sequence: CASSPPGPAGGLETQYF. In DNA, the CDR3 is TGTGCCAGCTCACCACCGGGTCCAGCGGGGGGGCTGGAGACCCAGTACTTC.

The rearrangement joins TRBV4-1 to TRBJ1-1; 7 positions match TRBD1. Trimming cost V 6 bases and J 4 bases; bases outside gene matches: 5. The length of the CDR3 is 13 residues. Germline V gene lookup returns CDR1 MGHRA and CDR2 YSYEKL. The CDR3 nucleotides read TGCGCCAGCAGACCGACAGGGTTCACTGAAGCTTTCTTT. This translates into CASRPTGFTEAFF.

The chain is built from TRBV6-1 and TRBJ2-5, with 9 bases that match TRBD2. The CDR3 consists of 16 residues. V lost 0 bases and J lost 4; bases outside the gene matches: 6. Germline CDR1 reads MNHNS; CDR2 reads SASEGT. CDR3 sequence: CASSEATGTSRETQYF. In DNA form, the CDR3 reads TGTGCCAGCAGTGAAGCCACCGGGACTAGCAGAGAGACCCAGTACTTC.

The chain couples TRBV2 to TRBJ2-7; 7 bases fit TRBD1. This CDR3 is built from 12 residues. Germline trimming cut 5 bases from V and 6 bases from J; bases unmatched to any gene: 4. From germline, CDR1 is SNHLY and CDR2 FYNNEI. The CDR3 loop reads CASSRQGFEQYF. The CDR3 nucleotides read TGTGCCAGCAGTAGACAGGGTTTCGAGCAGTACTTC.

The J gene is TRBJ1-6, the V gene TRBV7-2; TRBD1 agrees at 7 bases. The germline V gene has CDR1 SGHTA and CDR2 FQGNSA. The CDR3 sequence is 15 residues long. J gave up 5 bases and V 5 bases, and 6 bases lay outside the gene matches. The CDR3 DNA reads as TGTGCCAGCAGCCCTACAGGGGTCCATAATTCACCCCTCCACTTT. Translating gives CASSPTGVHNSPLHF.

The chain combines TRBV19 with TRBJ1-5; the D gene is possibly TRBD1 (5 bases). The CDR3 covers 13 residues. Trimming left V 3 bases short and J 4 bases short, with 7 bases between. Looked up from germline, CDR1 is LNHDA and CDR2 is SQIVND (reference sequence). CDR3 coding DNA: TGTGCCAGTAGTATGTCAGGGAATCAGCCCCAGCATTTT. Its translation is CASSMSGNQPQHF.

The V gene is TRBV10-1, the J gene TRBJ2-7, with a weak D call TRBD2 (5 bases). The CDR3 loop spans 13 amino acids. With 6 bases removed from V and 3 bases from J, the gap between germline ends came to 12 bases. CDR1 is WNHNN and CDR2 is SYGVQD in the germline V gene (reference sequence). CDR3 DNA: TGCGCCAGCAGCCCGGACTTGTTCTACGAGCAGTACTTC. This sequence encodes CASSPDLFYEQYF.

The CDR3 coding sequence is TGTGCCAGCTCTCCAAGAGTCACCGGGGGGTCCCTGCCCCAGCATTTT. As protein: CASSPRVTGGSLPQHF. The chain is built from TRBV18 and TRBJ1-5, with D possibly TRBD1 on 5 matching bases. V was cut by 6 bases and J by 9 bases, with 24 bases left in between. Germline V lookup: CDR1 KGHSH, CDR2 LQKENI. The CDR3 length is 16 residues.

About this clone: Its ends do not fully match the called genes, so a read error is possible. J is TRBJ1-6 and V is TRBV7-9; D uncertain. Germline loops: CDR1 SEHNR, CDR2 FQNEAQ (reference sequence). This CDR3 spans 15 amino acids. The CDR3 loop is CASSLAEGNNSPLHF. CDR3 coding DNA: TGTGCCAGCAGCTTAGCGGAGGGTAATAACTCACCCCTCCACTTT.

The chain couples TRBV18 to TRBJ2-7, with 12 bases that match TRBD1. V lost 5 bases to trimming and J lost 7 bases; unmatched junction nucleotides: 9. The germline gives CDR1 KGHSH, CDR2 LQKENI. The CDR3 has 15 residues. CDR3 DNA sequence: TGTGCCAGCTCAATCGGGACAGGGGGCTCGGGGGAGCAGTACTTC. Translation: CASSIGTGGSGEQYF.

The rearrangement uses TRBV25-1 and TRBJ2-1; 7 bases are a match to TRBD2. Germline values: CDR1 MGHDK, CDR2 SYGVNS. J gave up 1 base and V 3 bases, and 6 bases lay outside the gene matches. The CDR3 has 16 residues. The CDR3 DNA sequence: TGTGCCAGCAGTGACTCAAGCGGGGAATCCTACAATGAGCAGTTCTTC. Its translation: CASSDSSGESYNEQFF.

The chain links TRBV27 to TRBJ2-7; D might be TRBD1 (6 bases). In germline, CDR1 is MNHEY, CDR2 SMNVEV (reference sequence). This CDR3 comprises 14 residues. Deletions cut 2 bases from V and 0 bases from J, with 8 bases between. CDR3 sequence reads: CASSLGGSSYEQYF. CDR3 in DNA: TGTGCCAGCAGTTTAGGGGGCAGCTCCTACGAGCAGTACTTC.

This chain links TRBV27 with TRBJ2-7, with 7 bases aligning to TRBD1. Trimming cost V 6 bases and J 2 bases; bases outside gene matches: 7. Germline V gives CDR1 MNHEY, CDR2 SMNVEV (reference sequence). The CDR3 runs to 14 residues. CDR3 coding DNA: TGTGCCAGCAGCCTCACCGACAGGGCCTACGAGCAGTACTTC. Protein sequence: CASSLTDRAYEQYF.

The chain is built from TRBV19 and TRBJ2-3; possibly TRBD2 for D (6 bases). Deletions cut 7 bases from V and 0 bases from J, with 8 bases between. Germline CDR1 LNHDA, CDR2 SQIVND (reference sequence). The CDR3 loop spans 13 amino acids. CDR3 sequence reads: CASTAGSTDTQYF. CDR3 bases: TGTGCCAGTACGGCGGGGAGCACAGATACGCAGTATTTT.

The CDR3 sequence: CASKPGEAGNTIYF. As DNA, the CDR3 is TGTGCCAGCAAACCCGGGGAGGCTGGAAACACCATATATTTT. This chain joins TRBV7-9 and TRBJ1-3; D is uncertain. The germline V gene encodes CDR1 SEHNR and CDR2 FQNEAQ (reference sequence). This CDR3 spans 14 amino acids. V shed 7 bases and J shed 2 bases, with 12 bases lying between them.

This clone was recorded once. This chain links TRBV14 with TRBJ1-2, with TRBD1 matching 7 bases. Per the germline V gene, CDR1 is SGHDN and CDR2 is FVKESK. V lost 2 bases to trimming and J lost 4 bases; unmatched junction nucleotides: 10. CDR3 size: 16 residues. CDR3 DNA: TGTGCCAGCAGCCAACGTTCCGGGACAGACTTCTATGGCTACACCTTC. It translates to CASSQRSGTDFYGYTF.

The chain carries TRBV19 and TRBJ1-1; D is perhaps TRBD1 (6 bases). Germline values: CDR1 LNHDA, CDR2 SQIVND (reference sequence). The CDR3 is 14 amino acids. V gave up 5 bases and J gave up 2 bases, with 12 bases separating them. The CDR3 nucleotides are TGTGCCAGTAGTGAACAGGGTTTAAACACTGAAGCTTTCTTT. It codes for CASSEQGLNTEAFF.

This clone showed up just a few times. This chain links TRBV6-5 with TRBJ2-4, with a weak D call TRBD1 (5 bases). This CDR3 has 15 amino acids. V lost 6 bases and J lost 3, with 15 bases in between. Germline-derived CDR1 and CDR2 are MNHEY and SVGAGI. The CDR3 sequence is CASSVRDSGKNIQYF. The CDR3 DNA reads as TGTGCCAGCAGCGTCAGGGATTCGGGCAAAAACATTCAGTACTTC.

The chain recombines TRBV28 with TRBJ2-5; no clear D gene. The length of the CDR3 is 14 residues. CDR1 and CDR2 (germline): MDHEN, SYDVKM. V was trimmed by 4 bases and J by 1 base, leaving 10 bases between them. CDR3 sequence (DNA): TGTGCCAGCAGTTCTGTCGGCGGCCAAGAGACCCAGTACTTC. Protein: CASSSVGGQETQYF.

The CDR3 nucleotides read TGCGCCAGCAGCCAAGAGCCCGCAGCGATCTATGGCTACACCTTC. Its protein product is CASSQEPAAIYGYTF. The rearrangement links TRBV4-1 to TRBJ1-2, with D uncertain. The V end was cut by 0 bases, the J end by 4 bases, with 12 bases between. This CDR3 is built from 15 residues. CDR1 is MGHRA, CDR2 YSYEKL, per germline.

The rearrangement uses TRBV14 and TRBJ1-2, with 7 bases lining up with TRBD1. The CDR3 is made up of 16 amino acids. V lost 4 bases and J lost 0; bases outside the gene matches: 8. Germline CDR1 and CDR2: SGHDN and FVKESK. CDR3 DNA sequence: TGTGCCAGCAGCCCGTGGACAGGACGACCTAACTATGGCTACACCTTC. This codes for CASSPWTGRPNYGYTF.

The V gene is TRBV6-5, the J gene TRBJ1-5; TRBD1 is a possible D gene (6 bases). The CDR3 runs 15 residues. Trimming removed 7 bases at V and 0 bases at J, with 13 bases between. The germline V gene has CDR1 MNHEY and CDR2 SVGAGI. The CDR3 protein is CASKQGRNSNQPQHF. CDR3 nucleotides: TGTGCCAGCAAACAGGGACGGAATAGCAATCAGCCCCAGCATTTT.